Listed here are 29 T cell receptor beta chains from one sample, sequenced in a study of blood T cell repertoires in COVID-19. Data came from immunoSEQ multiplex PCR; TCRdb stores just in-frame clones and leaves some out. The sample shows roughly 250,000 clones, roughly 79% of them seen only once. The sequenced sample was peripheral blood. Receptors originate from an older woman with active or convalescent COVID-19.

This chain connects TRBV29-1 to TRBJ2-5, with TRBD2 matching 7 bases. This CDR3 contains 12 residues. From germline, CDR1 is SQVTM and CDR2 ANQGSEA. V trimming: 6 bases; J trimming: 4 bases; junction bases outside the gene matches: 5. The CDR3 nucleotides are TGCAGCGTAAAACTAGCGCGAGAGACCCAGTACTTC. Its protein is CSVKLARETQYF.

The chain employs TRBV30 and TRBJ2-1, with D uncertain. Looked up from germline, CDR1 is GTSNPN and CDR2 is SVGIG (reference sequence). There are 14 residues in the CDR3. Trimming cost V 0 bases and J 6 bases, with 12 bases left between them. The CDR3 loop is CAWSVHRGANEQFF. As DNA, the CDR3 is TGTGCCTGGAGTGTACATCGTGGAGCCAATGAGCAGTTCTTC.

The chain has TRBV4-1 and TRBJ2-3; tentative D call: TRBD1 (6 bases). The CDR3 extends over 15 amino acids. The V end was cut by 4 bases, the J end by 3 bases, with 14 bases between. Germline CDR1 MGHRA, CDR2 YSYEKL. CDR3 region: CASSPGVVRTDTQYF. CDR3 sequence (DNA): TGCGCCAGCAGCCCAGGGGTAGTAAGGACAGATACGCAGTATTTT.

The rearrangement links TRBV9 to TRBJ1-2, with 8 bases lining up with TRBD1. With V trimmed by 4 bases and J by 3 bases, 5 bases remained unmatched. The CDR3 is 14 amino acids. CDR1 is SGDLS, CDR2 YYNGEE, per germline. In DNA form, the CDR3 reads TGTGCCAGCAGCCCCGGACAGGGTCACTATGGCTACACCTTC. Protein sequence: CASSPGQGHYGYTF.

The rearrangement uses TRBV30 and TRBJ2-7; D possibly corresponds to TRBD1 (6 bases). V was trimmed by 3 bases and J by 3 bases, leaving 21 bases between them. This CDR3 comprises 16 residues. Looked up from germline, CDR1 is GTSNPN and CDR2 is SVGIG (reference sequence). CDR3 in amino acids: CAWSDLGPGTSYEQYF. CDR3 DNA sequence: TGTGCCTGGAGCGACTTGGGTCCCGGGACAAGCTACGAGCAGTACTTC.

The chain employs TRBV7-9 and TRBJ1-5; 8 bases are shared with TRBD1. The germline V gene encodes CDR1 SEHNR and CDR2 FQNEAQ (reference sequence). Losses at the gene ends were 1 base for V and 4 bases for J; bases not matched to a gene: 6. The CDR3 loop spans 16 amino acids. The CDR3 DNA sequence: TGTGCCAGCAGCTTAGGGACAGGGTCTCGGAATCAGCCCCAGCATTTT. Translating gives CASSLGTGSRNQPQHF.

This clone was seen a single time. The V and J genes are TRBV5-1 and TRBJ1-1; 9 nucleotides match TRBD1. Germline-derived CDR1 and CDR2 are SGHRS and YFSETQ. The trim removed 2 bases at V and 3 bases at J, leaving 2 bases unmatched. This CDR3 has 14 residues. DNA for the CDR3: TGCGCCAGCAGCTTTGGACAGGGGTACACTGAAGCTTTCTTT. It specifies CASSFGQGYTEAFF.

The CDR3 loop reads CASSSEGPNSYNEQFF. In DNA form, the CDR3 reads TGCGCCAGCAGCTCGGAGGGACCCAACTCCTACAATGAGCAGTTCTTC. The genes are TRBV5-1 and TRBJ2-1; D is perhaps TRBD2 (6 bases). The germline V gene has CDR1 SGHRS and CDR2 YFSETQ. The V end lost 3 bases, the J end lost 0 bases, and 13 bases lay between the germline ends. The CDR3 has 16 amino acids.

The chain employs TRBV10-3 and TRBJ2-1; D is unresolved. V was cut by 4 bases and J by 3 bases, with 7 bases left in between. Germline V gives CDR1 ENHRY, CDR2 SYGVKD. This CDR3 is 13 amino acids long. CDR3 sequence: CAISALNYNEQFF. In DNA, the CDR3 is TGTGCCATCAGTGCACTAAACTACAATGAGCAGTTCTTC.

This chain connects TRBV5-1 to TRBJ1-1; 8 bases match TRBD1. This CDR3 contains 16 residues. Germline CDR1 is SGHRS and CDR2 is YFSETQ. Trimming at V came to 4 bases and at J to 0 bases, leaving 8 bases not matched to a gene. The CDR3 nucleotides are TGCGCCAGCAGCCTGCGGACAGGGCCCATGAACACTGAAGCTTTCTTT. Translated, it gives CASSLRTGPMNTEAFF.

This clone was recorded once. The rearrangement links TRBV5-6 to TRBJ2-3; 10 nucleotides line up with TRBD2. Germline loops: CDR1 SGHDT, CDR2 YYEEEE. The CDR3 is made up of 16 amino acids. V was clipped by 4 bases and J by 2 bases; unmatched bases: 7. The CDR3 coding sequence is TGTGCCAGCAGCCACTTAGCGGGGGGCCTCACAGATACGCAGTATTTT. The encoded protein is CASSHLAGGLTDTQYF.

The chain couples TRBV7-9 to TRBJ2-1; 7 bases line up with TRBD1. The CDR3 has 13 residues. The V gene's germline CDR1 is SEHNR and CDR2 FQNEAQ (reference sequence). V lost 11 bases, J lost 8 bases, and 12 bases stayed unmatched. CDR3 loop: CAVQGQRGDEQFF. The CDR3 bases are TGTGCCGTACAGGGACAGCGAGGCGATGAGCAGTTCTTC.

This clone was seen a few times. This chain uses TRBV18 with TRBJ1-1; 7 bases line up with TRBD1. CDR3 length: 17 amino acids. Germline V gene sequence: CDR1 KGHSH, CDR2 LQKENI. J gave up 0 bases and V 2 bases, and 9 bases lay outside the gene matches. CDR3 region: CASSPAWDRDMNTEAFF. CDR3 DNA sequence: TGTGCCAGCTCACCAGCGTGGGACAGAGATATGAACACTGAAGCTTTCTTT.

The chain has TRBV7-2 and TRBJ2-1; weak D call: TRBD1 (6 bases). Germline CDR1 reads SGHTA; CDR2 reads FQGNSA. V lost 3 bases to trimming and J lost 12 bases, with 21 bases between them. CDR3 size: 15 residues. CDR3 sequence: CASSFRRTEAQGQFF. The CDR3 DNA is TGTGCCAGCAGCTTCCGCCGGACAGAGGCCCAGGGGCAGTTCTTC.

V gene TRBV10-3 combines with J gene TRBJ2-1; TRBD2 is a possible D gene (6 bases). CDR3 length: 13 residues. Per germline, CDR1 ENHRY and CDR2 SYGVKD. V lost 4 bases, J lost 7 bases, and 11 bases lay in between. The CDR3 sequence: CAISVRGVNEQFF. The CDR3 DNA reads TGTGCCATCAGTGTACGCGGGGTGAATGAGCAGTTCTTC.

Here the CDR3 reads CASTPRTDSYEQYF. In nucleotides, the CDR3 is TGTGCCAGCACCCCCCGGACAGACTCCTACGAGCAGTACTTC. The rearrangement links TRBV7-9 to TRBJ2-7, with D maybe TRBD1 (6 bases). The CDR3 is 14 amino acids. Trimming cost V 7 bases and J 0 bases, with 13 bases left between them. Germline loops: CDR1 SEHNR, CDR2 FQNEAQ (reference sequence).

The rearrangement links TRBV4-1 to TRBJ2-7, with D possibly TRBD2 on 6 matching bases. V lost 3 bases and J 12 bases, leaving 18 bases between the germline ends. The CDR3 sequence is 13 residues long. Germline values: CDR1 MGHRA, CDR2 YSYEKL. Here the CDR3 reads CASSQPPGDSPYF. DNA for the CDR3: TGCGCCAGCAGCCAGCCCCCGGGGGATTCTCCGTACTTC.

The V and J genes are TRBV7-3 and TRBJ1-1, with no clear D. The CDR3 totals 13 residues. Germline loops: CDR1 SGHTA, CDR2 FQGTGA. The ends were cut back, 2 bases at V and 1 base at J, with 5 bases in the middle. The CDR3 DNA follows: TGTGCCAGCAGCTTAGGAGAGAACACTGAAGCTTTCTTT. Its protein product is CASSLGENTEAFF.

This rearrangement joins TRBV29-1 to TRBJ2-2, with 7 positions matching TRBD1. Germline lookup yields CDR1 SQVTM and CDR2 ANQGSEA. CDR3 length: 12 amino acids. V was pared by 7 bases and J by 4 bases, with 3 bases of the junction left unmatched. DNA for the CDR3: TGCAGCGGAGGGACAGTCACCGGGGAGCTGTTTTTT. This gives the protein CSGGTVTGELFF.

This sequence joins TRBV6-2 or TRBV6-3 and TRBJ1-2; TRBD1 agrees at 9 bases. CDR3 length: 16 amino acids. CDR1 is MNHEY and CDR2 is SVGEGT in the germline V gene. V was clipped by 7 bases and J by 6 bases; unmatched bases: 15. DNA of the CDR3: TGTGCCAGCACTTATGGCACGGGACAGGGAATAGATGGCTACACCTTC. Its translation is CASTYGTGQGIDGYTF.

The chain is built from TRBV6-2 or TRBV6-3 and TRBJ2-3; 9 nucleotides match TRBD2. Trimming took 6 bases from V and 1 from J; bases not matched to a gene: 14. CDR1 MNHEY and CDR2 SVGEGT come from the germline V gene. The CDR3 extends over 18 amino acids. CDR3 loop: CASSRGLAFLSRTDTQYF. The CDR3 DNA reads TGTGCCAGCAGCCGCGGACTAGCGTTTTTGTCGCGCACAGATACGCAGTATTTT.

V and J are TRBV10-1 and TRBJ1-1, with D maybe TRBD1 (6 bases). The CDR3 consists of 17 residues. The germline V gene has CDR1 WNHNN and CDR2 SYGVQD (reference sequence). V was trimmed by 0 bases and J by 0 bases, leaving 14 bases between them. CDR3 coding DNA: TGCGCCAGCAGTGAGTCGAGGGGGAAAGGGGTGAACACTGAAGCTTTCTTT. Translating it yields CASSESRGKGVNTEAFF.

The chain uses TRBV6-2 or TRBV6-3 and TRBJ1-4; D is unresolved. The CDR3 is 17 amino acids. Trimming left V 0 bases short and J 7 bases short, with 18 bases between. Germline CDR1 MNHEY, CDR2 SVGEGT. Written as DNA, the CDR3 is TGTGCCAGCAGTTACTCGATCTCCGACGGGGAGGGTGAAAAACTGTTTTTT. Its protein product is CASSYSISDGEGEKLFF.

The chain joins TRBV18 to TRBJ1-6; tentatively, D is TRBD1 (6 bases). CDR3 length: 15 residues. V was clipped by 2 bases and J by 8 bases, with 13 bases between them. CDR1 is KGHSH and CDR2 is LQKENI in the germline V gene. CDR3 sequence (DNA): TGTGCCAGCTCACCAATGCAGGGGCGAGATTCACCCCTCCACTTT. This gives the protein CASSPMQGRDSPLHF.

This sequence joins TRBV6-2 or TRBV6-3 and TRBJ1-5, with TRBD1 matching over 7 bases. V trimming: 5 bases; J trimming: 6 bases; junction bases outside the gene matches: 7. The CDR3 extends over 14 amino acids. Germline values: CDR1 MNHEY, CDR2 SVGEGT. The CDR3 region is CASSDGTEFQPQHF. Written as DNA, the CDR3 is TGTGCCAGCAGTGACGGGACAGAATTTCAGCCCCAGCATTTT.

The rearrangement uses TRBV7-3 and TRBJ2-3; 12 bases are shared with TRBD2. This CDR3 is built from 16 residues. Trimming cost V 5 bases and J 4 bases; bases outside gene matches: 7. Germline CDR1 is SGHTA and CDR2 is FQGTGA. The CDR3 sequence is CASSPRLAGAADTQYF. CDR3 sequence (DNA): TGTGCCAGCAGCCCCCGACTAGCGGGGGCGGCAGATACGCAGTATTTT.

CDR3 nucleotide sequence: TGTGCCAGCTCACCCGAGCGGGGGGCCACAGATACGCAGTATTTT. Translating gives CASSPERGATDTQYF. The genes are TRBV18 and TRBJ2-3, with 9 positions matching TRBD2. Germline loops: CDR1 KGHSH, CDR2 LQKENI. V lost 3 bases and J lost 2; bases outside the gene matches: 3. CDR3 length: 15 amino acids.

The chain links TRBV7-9 to TRBJ1-2, with TRBD1 matching 9 bases. The CDR3 spans 14 residues. CDR1 is SEHNR and CDR2 is FQNEAQ in the germline V gene (reference sequence). V gave up 1 base and J gave up 6 bases; unmatched junction bases: 3. The CDR3 loop is CASSLEGTGHGYTF. The CDR3 DNA follows: TGTGCCAGCAGCTTAGAAGGGACAGGGCATGGCTACACCTTC.

This chain links TRBV2 with TRBJ1-1; TRBD1 aligns across 7 bases. Germline loops: CDR1 SNHLY, CDR2 FYNNEI. This CDR3 contains 14 residues. Losses at the gene ends were 3 bases for V and 1 base for J; bases not matched to a gene: 2. The CDR3 nucleotides read TGTGCCAGCAGTGATAGGGACAGGAACACTGAAGCTTTCTTT. Its translation is CASSDRDRNTEAFF.